This T cell receptor (beta chain) was found in a study of cytomegalovirus exposure and HLA in healthy donors. Study conclusions and caveats: The study put 150 or so TCR beta chains on its list as cytomegalovirus-associated. Cytomegalovirus status was reportedly diagnosed by the classifier with high sensitivity and specificity.

Concerning this clone itself: No antigen is known for it.

The CDR3 covers 15 residues. Looked up from germline, CDR1 is SGHDT and CDR2 is YYEEEE. The junction had 5 bases not matched to a gene; V was cut back by 4 bases and J by 3 bases. Data came from immunoSEQ multiplex PCR; TCRdb stores just in-frame clones and leaves some out. The sample gives about 180,000 clones, about 87% of which show up once; approximately 1.5% is in the top ten. Sequenced sample: PBMCs. The chain couples TRBV5-6 to TRBJ2-5; 11 positions match TRBD2. This receptor was identified in a woman in her 30s in good health and CMV-seronegative. CDR3 sequence (DNA): TGTGCCAGCAGCCTACTAGCGGGGGTGAAAGAGACCCAGTACTTC. It codes for CASSLLAGVKETQYF. The full variable domain, in which reference TRBV5-6 and TRBJ2-5 provide the parts outside the CDR3, is DAGVTQSPTHLIKTRGQQVTLRCSPKSGHDTVSWYQQALGQGPQFIFQYYEEEERQRGNFPDRFSGHQFPNYSSELNVNALLLGDSALYLCASSLLAGVKETQYFGPGTRLLVL.